These 21 T cell receptor beta chains were all obtained from the same sample, sequenced in a study of T cells in localized non-small cell lung cancer. Using immunoSEQ multiplex PCR, the repertoire was profiled, and TCRdb retains in-frame clones only, with some absent. The sample has about 3,000 clones, under 30% seen once. This specimen consisted of lung tumor tissue, obtained before any cancer treatment. The receptors here all came from a female donor aged 60 or older with stage II squamous cell lung carcinoma.

This clone turned up a few times. The chain employs TRBV6-8 and TRBJ1-2; possible D gene TRBD1, 5 bases. Trimming stripped 0 bases from V and 1 base from J, with 12 bases between. The CDR3 loop spans 16 amino acids. The V gene's germline CDR1 is MNHGY and CDR2 SAAAGT. CDR3 sequence reads: CASSYSRGSFNYGYTF. The CDR3 bases are TGTGCCAGCAGTTACTCGCGGGGCAGCTTTAACTATGGCTACACCTTC.

This clone was observed many times. The gene calls are TRBV11-3 and TRBJ2-5; possibly TRBD2 for D (6 bases). The CDR3 loop spans 14 amino acids. V dropped 5 bases and J dropped 7 bases, with 17 bases sitting between them. From germline, CDR1 is SGHNT and CDR2 YENEEA. DNA of the CDR3: TGTGCCAGCAGCGGATCCGGGACTGGGGGGACCCAGTACTTC. Translation: CASSGSGTGGTQYF.

This chain uses TRBV29-1 with TRBJ2-7, with D perhaps TRBD2 (6 bases). V was trimmed by 6 bases and J by 3 bases, leaving 15 bases between them. From germline, CDR1 is SQVTM and CDR2 ANQGSEA. This CDR3 comprises 13 residues. The DNA for the CDR3 is TGCAGCGTAGGGACGCGGGGTGGCTACGAGCAGTACTTC. Encoded protein: CSVGTRGGYEQYF.

This clone came up a few times. The CDR3 DNA follows: TGTGCCAGCAGTCGAGACAGGGGGTACACCGGGGAGCTGTTTTTT. It translates to CASSRDRGYTGELFF. The chain carries TRBV6-8 and TRBJ2-2; 9 nucleotides line up with TRBD1. After removal of 5 bases from V and 3 bases from J, the junction contained 4 bases not matched to a gene. This CDR3 has 15 residues. Germline V gene data show CDR1 as MNHGY and CDR2 as SAAAGT.

V and J are TRBV11-3 and TRBJ1-2; 7 nucleotides match TRBD1. CDR1 is SGHNT and CDR2 is YENEEA in the germline V gene. This CDR3 comprises 14 residues. The ends lost 4 bases at V and 2 bases at J; junction bases unmatched: 4. The CDR3 nucleotides read TGTGCCAGCAGCTCGGACAGGCTCAACTATGGCTACACCTTC. Residues: CASSSDRLNYGYTF. The full variable domain, in which reference TRBV11-3 and TRBJ1-2 provide the parts outside the CDR3, is EAGVVQSPRYKIIEKKQPVAFWCNPISGHNTLYWYLQNLGQGPELLIRYENEEAVDDSQLPKDRFSAERLKGVDSTLKIQPAELGDSAVYLCASSSDRLNYGYTFGSGTRLTVV.

This clone was recorded a few times. CDR3 in DNA: TGTGCCAGCAGCGAGGGACAGAATTATCAGCCCCAGCATTTT. Its protein product is CASSEGQNYQPQHF. The V call is TRBV11-3, the J call TRBJ1-5, with 7 nucleotides matching TRBD1. Germline trimming cut 5 bases from V and 5 bases from J; bases unmatched to any gene: 6. CDR3 length equals 14 residues. Germline CDR1 SGHNT, CDR2 YENEEA.

V usage is TRBV19 and J usage is TRBJ1-2, with a tentative D call TRBD1 (6 bases). Germline CDR1 LNHDA, CDR2 SQIVND (reference sequence). The V and J ends lost 5 bases and 8 bases respectively, with 15 bases between them. The CDR3 spans 13 residues. This chain's CDR3 is CASSRWGGEGYTF. Here the CDR3 DNA reads TGTGCCAGTAGTCGCTGGGGGGGCGAAGGCTACACCTTC.

The chain has TRBV11-3 and TRBJ2-1; 8 bases align to TRBD1. CDR3 length equals 15 residues. With V trimmed by 5 bases and J by 3 bases, 6 bases remained unmatched. The V gene's germline CDR1 is SGHNT and CDR2 YENEEA. The CDR3 DNA reads TGTGCCAGCAGCCTTGGACAGGGAGGCTACAATGAGCAGTTCTTC. Its translation is CASSLGQGGYNEQFF. Drawing the rest from reference TRBV11-3 and TRBJ2-1, the complete variable domain is EAGVVQSPRYKIIEKKQPVAFWCNPISGHNTLYWYLQNLGQGPELLIRYENEEAVDDSQLPKDRFSAERLKGVDSTLKIQPAELGDSAVYLCASSLGQGGYNEQFFGPGTRLTVL.

This clone was seen ten or more times. The chain is built from TRBV11-3 and TRBJ1-2, with TRBD1 matching over 10 bases. Looked up from germline, CDR1 is SGHNT and CDR2 is YENEEA. With V trimmed by 4 bases and J by 7 bases, 12 bases remained unmatched. This CDR3 comprises 16 residues. The CDR3: CASSSGTGVALGGYTF. The CDR3 region has the DNA TGTGCCAGCAGCTCCGGGACAGGGGTGGCCTTGGGTGGCTACACCTTC.

The genes are TRBV6-8 and TRBJ2-7; D could derive from TRBD1 or TRBD2 (5 bases each). Germline CDR1 is MNHGY and CDR2 is SAAAGT. The germline V and J ends were trimmed by 5 bases and 0 bases, with 17 bases remaining between them. The CDR3 covers 16 residues. The CDR3 nucleotides are TGTGCCAGCAGTGATACCGGGACGCGAAGCTCCTACGAGCAGTACTTC. It codes for CASSDTGTRSSYEQYF.

The chain combines TRBV28 with TRBJ2-7; 8 bases align to TRBD1. The CDR3 runs 15 residues. Germline V gene data show CDR1 as MDHEN and CDR2 as SYDVKM. V trimming: 4 bases; J trimming: 1 base; junction bases outside the gene matches: 6. CDR3 in DNA: TGTGCCAGCAGTTCGATAAGACAGGGGTCCTACGAGCAGTACTTC. This codes for CASSSIRQGSYEQYF.

This clone qualifies as medium-sized. The chain is built from TRBV11-3 and TRBJ2-3, with a tentative D call TRBD1 (6 bases). Germline V gene sequence: CDR1 SGHNT, CDR2 YENEEA. This CDR3 is built from 15 residues. Trimming left V 4 bases short and J 1 base short, with 12 bases between. For the CDR3, the DNA is TGTGCCAGCAGCTACGGGAAGGGGGGCACAGATACGCAGTATTTT. It is translated as CASSYGKGGTDTQYF.

The CDR3 spells CASSGYGNTGELFF. The DNA of the CDR3 is TGTGCCAGCAGTGGCTACGGGAACACCGGGGAGCTGTTTTTT. The genes are TRBV6-8 and TRBJ2-2, with D unclear. Germline CDR1 is MNHGY and CDR2 is SAAAGT. V was clipped by 5 bases and J by 1 base, with 8 bases between them. This CDR3 comprises 14 residues.

This clone was found a few times. The V gene is TRBV9, the J gene TRBJ2-5; D possibly corresponds to TRBD1 (6 bases). This CDR3 is 13 amino acids long. Germline V gene lookup returns CDR1 SGDLS and CDR2 YYNGEE. The germline V and J ends were trimmed by 5 bases and 5 bases, with 13 bases remaining between them. The CDR3 spells CASREIRGETQYF. The CDR3 nucleotides are TGTGCCAGCAGGGAGATTAGGGGGGAGACCCAGTACTTC.

This clone has only a few counts. The chain combines TRBV29-1 with TRBJ1-1, with 7 bases matching TRBD1. The germline CDR1 and CDR2 sequences are SQVTM and ANQGSEA. V lost 5 bases to trimming and J lost 1 base; unmatched junction nucleotides: 1. This CDR3 has 12 amino acids. The CDR3 spells CSVRQGNTEAFF. The CDR3 region has the DNA TGCAGCGTTCGACAGGGGAACACTGAAGCTTTCTTT.

A few counts support this clone. This sequence joins TRBV30 and TRBJ2-7; no clear D gene. Trimming pared 0 bases from V and 4 bases from J, leaving 4 bases between. Per the germline V gene, CDR1 is GTSNPN and CDR2 is SVGIG (reference sequence). There are 11 residues in the CDR3. The CDR3 here is CAWSVQYEQYF. The CDR3 nucleotides are TGTGCCTGGAGTGTCCAATACGAGCAGTACTTC.

The chain combines TRBV5-1 with TRBJ2-5; 7 bases map to TRBD1. This CDR3 has 14 amino acids. Trimming at V came to 7 bases and at J to 2 bases, leaving 8 bases not matched to a gene. Per germline, CDR1 SGHRS and CDR2 YFSETQ. The CDR3 is CASYKGTAQETQYF. In DNA form, the CDR3 reads TGCGCCAGCTATAAAGGGACAGCGCAAGAGACCCAGTACTTC.

By share of the sample, this clone is medium-sized (0.01 to 0.1%). This chain connects TRBV15 to TRBJ2-2, with 9 bases matching TRBD1. This CDR3 is 17 amino acids long. The germline gives CDR1 LNHNV, CDR2 YYDKDF (reference sequence). J gave up 6 bases and V 0 bases, and 8 bases lay outside the gene matches. Written as DNA, the CDR3 is TGTGCCACCAGCAGAGATCGACGGACAGGGGATCCCGGGGAGCTGTTTTTT. This sequence encodes CATSRDRRTGDPGELFF.

In this sample, this clone turned up a few times. J is TRBJ1-1 and V is TRBV25-1; 7 positions match TRBD1. Germline loops: CDR1 MGHDK, CDR2 SYGVNS. The ends lost 5 bases at V and 2 bases at J; junction bases unmatched: 5. The CDR3 spans 14 residues. CDR3 coding DNA: TGTGCCAGCAGTCCTACAGGGGCCAACACTGAAGCTTTCTTT. It encodes CASSPTGANTEAFF. The full variable domain, completed using reference TRBV25-1 and TRBJ1-1, is EADIYQTPRYLVIGTGKKITLECSQTMGHDKMYWYQQDPGMELHLIHYSYGVNSTEKGDLSSESTVSRIRTEHFPLTLESARPSHTSQYLCASSPTGANTEAFFGQGTRLTVV.

The chain is built from TRBV19 and TRBJ1-4; D is perhaps TRBD1 (5 bases). The CDR3 has 12 residues. Trimming pared 5 bases from V and 8 bases from J, leaving 9 bases between. Germline lookup yields CDR1 LNHDA and CDR2 SQIVND (reference sequence). The CDR3 sequence: CASSAGFEKLFF. CDR3 DNA: TGTGCCAGTAGTGCAGGGTTCGAAAAACTGTTTTTT.

This clone is deemed medium-sized. The V gene is TRBV11-3, the J gene TRBJ1-1; 8 nucleotides line up with TRBD1. Germline trimming cut 5 bases from V and 5 bases from J; bases unmatched to any gene: 7. The germline CDR1 and CDR2 sequences are SGHNT and YENEEA. This CDR3 region has 14 residues. The CDR3 loop reads CASSLSTGGTEAFF. CDR3 nucleotides: TGTGCCAGCAGCCTTTCAACAGGGGGGACTGAAGCTTTCTTT.